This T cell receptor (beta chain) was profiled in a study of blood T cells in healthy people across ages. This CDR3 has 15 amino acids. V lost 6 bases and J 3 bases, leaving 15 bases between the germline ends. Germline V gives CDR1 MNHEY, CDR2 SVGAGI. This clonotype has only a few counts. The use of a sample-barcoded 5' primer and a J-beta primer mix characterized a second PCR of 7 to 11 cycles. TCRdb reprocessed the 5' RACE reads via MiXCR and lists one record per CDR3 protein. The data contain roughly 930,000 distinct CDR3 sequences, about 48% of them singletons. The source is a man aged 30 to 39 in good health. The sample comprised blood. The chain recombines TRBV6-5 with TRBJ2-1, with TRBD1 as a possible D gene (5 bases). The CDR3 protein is CASRSTGISYNEQFF. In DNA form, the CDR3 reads TGTGCCAGCAGATCAACAGGAATTAGCTACAATGAGCAGTTCTTC.